This T cell receptor (beta chain) was obtained from a study of T cells after yellow fever vaccination. Findings and limits, study-wide: When the response was secondary, it was weaker but reached its peak faster, day 5 versus 15.

Via MiXCR, TCRdb re-called the 5' RACE reads, giving one row per CDR3 protein. The sample has 610,000 or so distinct CDR3 sequences, around an eighth seen once; the top ten hold about 15%. Germline CDR1 reads DFQATT; CDR2 reads SNEGSKA (reference sequence). This CDR3 has 17 amino acids. With 5 bases clipped from V and 5 bases from J, the junction kept 12 bases outside the gene matches. This clonotype was counted a few times. What it recognizes is unknown. The TCR comes from a man aged 30 to 45 who received the YFV17D yellow fever vaccine. This chain links TRBV20-1 with TRBJ2-7; 16 nucleotides agree with TRBD2. Material: PBMCs, obtained on the day of the yellow fever booster vaccination. CDR3 region: CSASAGTSGRALNEQYF. In DNA, the CDR3 is TGCAGTGCTTCGGCCGGGACTAGCGGGAGGGCCCTCAACGAGCAGTACTTC.